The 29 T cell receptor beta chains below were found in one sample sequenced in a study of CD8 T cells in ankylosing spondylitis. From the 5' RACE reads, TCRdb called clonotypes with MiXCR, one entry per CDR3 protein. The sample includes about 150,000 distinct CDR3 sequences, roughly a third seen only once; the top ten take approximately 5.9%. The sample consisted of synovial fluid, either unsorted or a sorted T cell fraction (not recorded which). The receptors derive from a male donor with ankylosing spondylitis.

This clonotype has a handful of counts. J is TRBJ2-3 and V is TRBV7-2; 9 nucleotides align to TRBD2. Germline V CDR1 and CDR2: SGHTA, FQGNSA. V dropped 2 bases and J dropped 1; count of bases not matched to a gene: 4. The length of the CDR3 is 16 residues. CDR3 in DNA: TGTGCCAGCAGCTTAATGAGGACTAGCGGCACAGATACGCAGTATTTT. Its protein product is CASSLMRTSGTDTQYF.

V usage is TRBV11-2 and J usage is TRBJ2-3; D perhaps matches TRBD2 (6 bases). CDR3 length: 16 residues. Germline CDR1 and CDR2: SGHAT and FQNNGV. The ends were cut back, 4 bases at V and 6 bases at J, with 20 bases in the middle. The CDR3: CASSSAGTLSRDTQYF. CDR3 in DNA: TGTGCCAGCAGCTCAGCCGGGACTCTAAGTAGGGATACGCAGTATTTT.

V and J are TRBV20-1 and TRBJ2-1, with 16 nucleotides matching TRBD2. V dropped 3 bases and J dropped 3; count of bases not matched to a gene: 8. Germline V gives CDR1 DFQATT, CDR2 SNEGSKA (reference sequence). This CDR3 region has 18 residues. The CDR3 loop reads CSARGLAGGPSGYNEQFF. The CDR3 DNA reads TGCAGTGCTAGGGGACTAGCGGGAGGGCCTTCCGGCTACAATGAGCAGTTCTTC.

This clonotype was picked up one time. CDR3 region: CASSSDAGGYNEQFF. The CDR3 DNA reads TGTGCCAGCAGTTCAGATGCGGGGGGCTACAATGAGCAGTTCTTC. The rearrangement joins TRBV12-3 or TRBV12-4 to TRBJ2-1; TRBD2 matches at 8 bases. The CDR3 covers 15 residues. V shed 4 bases and J 3 bases; nucleotides not matched to a gene: 5.

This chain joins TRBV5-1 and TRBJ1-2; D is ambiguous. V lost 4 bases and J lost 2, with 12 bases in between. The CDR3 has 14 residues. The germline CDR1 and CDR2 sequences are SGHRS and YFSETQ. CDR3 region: CASSITDGNYGYTF. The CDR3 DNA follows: TGCGCCAGCAGCATAACGGACGGAAACTATGGCTACACCTTC.

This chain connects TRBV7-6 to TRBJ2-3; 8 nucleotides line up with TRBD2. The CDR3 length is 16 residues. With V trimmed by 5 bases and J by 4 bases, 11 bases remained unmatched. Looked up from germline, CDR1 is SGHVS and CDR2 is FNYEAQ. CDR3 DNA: TGTGCCAGCAGCCTAGGGGCGGCGGGAGGACCAGATACGCAGTATTTT. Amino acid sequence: CASSLGAAGGPDTQYF.

The CDR3 sequence: CASSYPSGERVNQPQHF. As DNA, the CDR3 is TGTGCCAGCAGTTACCCCTCGGGGGAGAGGGTCAATCAGCCCCAGCATTTT. This chain joins TRBV6-2 or TRBV6-3 and TRBJ1-5; D is perhaps TRBD1 (5 bases). Germline loops: CDR1 MNHEY, CDR2 SVGEGT. The V and J ends lost 2 bases and 3 bases respectively, with 17 bases between them. The CDR3 totals 17 residues.

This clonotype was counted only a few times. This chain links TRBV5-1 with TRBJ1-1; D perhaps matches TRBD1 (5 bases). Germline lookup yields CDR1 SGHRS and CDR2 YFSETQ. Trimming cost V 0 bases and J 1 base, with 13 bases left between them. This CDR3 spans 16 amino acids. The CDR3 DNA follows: TGCGCCAGCAGCTTGGAGGGGTTATACAGGAACACTGAAGCTTTCTTT. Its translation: CASSLEGLYRNTEAFF. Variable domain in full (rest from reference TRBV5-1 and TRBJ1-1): KAGVTQTPRYLIKTRGQQVTLSCSPISGHRSVSWYQQTPGQGLQFLFEYFSETQRNKGNFPGRFSGRQFSNSRSEMNVSTLELGDSALYLCASSLEGLYRNTEAFFGQGTRLTVV.

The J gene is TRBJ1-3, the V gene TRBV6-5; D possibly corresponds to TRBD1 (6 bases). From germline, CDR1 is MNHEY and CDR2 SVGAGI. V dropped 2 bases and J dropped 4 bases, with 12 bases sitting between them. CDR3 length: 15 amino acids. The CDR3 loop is CASSYGGGAGNTIYF. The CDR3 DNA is TGTGCCAGCAGTTACGGGGGGGGCGCGGGAAACACCATATATTTT.

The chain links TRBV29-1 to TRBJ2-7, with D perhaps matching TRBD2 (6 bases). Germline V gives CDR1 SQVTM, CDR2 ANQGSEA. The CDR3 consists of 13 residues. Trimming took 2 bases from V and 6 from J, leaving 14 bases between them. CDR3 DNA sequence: TGCAGCGTTGAAAGGGTCCAGGAGGGCGAGCAGTACTTC. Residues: CSVERVQEGEQYF.

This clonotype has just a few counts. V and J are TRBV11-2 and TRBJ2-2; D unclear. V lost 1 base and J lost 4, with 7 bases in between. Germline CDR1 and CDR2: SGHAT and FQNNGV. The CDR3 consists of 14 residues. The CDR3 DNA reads TGTGCCAGCAGCTTAGGAGAGCGCACCGGGGAGCTGTTTTTT. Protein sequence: CASSLGERTGELFF.

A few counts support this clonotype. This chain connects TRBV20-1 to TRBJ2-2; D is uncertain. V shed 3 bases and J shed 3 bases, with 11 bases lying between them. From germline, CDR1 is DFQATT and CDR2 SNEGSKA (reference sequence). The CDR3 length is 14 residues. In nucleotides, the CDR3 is TGCAGTGCTAGGAAGGATAGAGACACCGGGGAGCTGTTTTTT. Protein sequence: CSARKDRDTGELFF.

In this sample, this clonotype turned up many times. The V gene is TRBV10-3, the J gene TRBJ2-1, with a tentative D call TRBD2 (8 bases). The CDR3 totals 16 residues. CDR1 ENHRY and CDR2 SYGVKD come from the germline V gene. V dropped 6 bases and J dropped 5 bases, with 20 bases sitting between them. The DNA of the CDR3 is TGTGCCATCAGCGGAGGGGGCACTAGCGGCGACAATGAGCAGTTCTTC. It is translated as CAISGGGTSGDNEQFF.

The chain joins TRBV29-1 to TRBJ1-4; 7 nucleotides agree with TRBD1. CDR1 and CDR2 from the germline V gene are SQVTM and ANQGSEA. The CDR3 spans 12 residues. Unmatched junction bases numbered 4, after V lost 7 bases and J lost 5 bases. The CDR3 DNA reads TGCAGCGGAGGGGGCGGCAATGAAAAACTGTTTTTT. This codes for CSGGGGNEKLFF.

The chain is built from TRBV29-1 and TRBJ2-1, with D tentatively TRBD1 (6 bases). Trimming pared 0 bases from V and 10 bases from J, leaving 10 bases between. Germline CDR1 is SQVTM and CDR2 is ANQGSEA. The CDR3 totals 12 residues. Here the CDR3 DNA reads TGCAGCGTTGAAGAGGTGGGGACAGAGCAGTTCTTC. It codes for CSVEEVGTEQFF.

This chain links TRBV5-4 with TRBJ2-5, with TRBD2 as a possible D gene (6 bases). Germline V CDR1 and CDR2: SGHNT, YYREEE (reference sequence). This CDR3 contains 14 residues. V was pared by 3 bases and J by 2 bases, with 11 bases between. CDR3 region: CASSSGLHQETQYF. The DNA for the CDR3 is TGTGCCAGCAGCTCGGGACTGCATCAAGAGACCCAGTACTTC.

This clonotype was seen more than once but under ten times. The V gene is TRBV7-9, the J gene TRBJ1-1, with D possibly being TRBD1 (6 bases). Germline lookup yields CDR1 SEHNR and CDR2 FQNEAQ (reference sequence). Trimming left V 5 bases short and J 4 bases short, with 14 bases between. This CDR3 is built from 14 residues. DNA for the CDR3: TGTGCCAGCAGCCAGGGGATCTCTATCACTGAAGCTTTCTTT. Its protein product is CASSQGISITEAFF.

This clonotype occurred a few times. CDR3 nucleotide sequence: TGTGCCAGCAGCTTAAATCCAGGGCCCTCCTACGAGCAGTACTTC. The encoded protein is CASSLNPGPSYEQYF. V is TRBV7-3 and J is TRBJ2-7; a possible D gene is TRBD1 (5 bases). V was clipped by 1 base and J by 0 bases, with 10 bases between them. Germline V lookup: CDR1 SGHTA, CDR2 FQGTGA. The CDR3 totals 15 residues.

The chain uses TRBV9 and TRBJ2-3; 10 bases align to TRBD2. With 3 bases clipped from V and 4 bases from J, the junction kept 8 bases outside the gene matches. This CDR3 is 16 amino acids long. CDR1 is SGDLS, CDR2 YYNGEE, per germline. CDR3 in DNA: TGTGCCAGCAGCGCCTATAGCGGGGGGTTGGCAGATACGCAGTATTTT. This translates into CASSAYSGGLADTQYF.

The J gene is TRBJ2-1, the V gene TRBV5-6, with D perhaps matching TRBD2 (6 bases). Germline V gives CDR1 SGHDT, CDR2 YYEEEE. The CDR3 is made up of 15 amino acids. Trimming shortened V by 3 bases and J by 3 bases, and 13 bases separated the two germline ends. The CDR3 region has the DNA TGTGCCAGCAGCTCTCTTACGGGGGACTACAATGAGCAGTTCTTC. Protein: CASSSLTGDYNEQFF. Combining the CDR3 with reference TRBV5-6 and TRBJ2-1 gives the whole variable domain DAGVTQSPTHLIKTRGQQVTLRCSPKSGHDTVSWYQQALGQGPQFIFQYYEEEERQRGNFPDRFSGHQFPNYSSELNVNALLLGDSALYLCASSSLTGDYNEQFFGPGTRLTVL.

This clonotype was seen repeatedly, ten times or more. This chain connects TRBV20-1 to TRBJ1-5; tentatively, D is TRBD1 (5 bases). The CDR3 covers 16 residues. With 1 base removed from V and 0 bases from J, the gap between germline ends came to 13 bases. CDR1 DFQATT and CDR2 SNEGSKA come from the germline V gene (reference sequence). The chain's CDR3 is CSARGGPGVSNQPQHF. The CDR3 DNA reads TGCAGTGCTAGAGGTGGTCCGGGGGTTAGCAATCAGCCCCAGCATTTT.

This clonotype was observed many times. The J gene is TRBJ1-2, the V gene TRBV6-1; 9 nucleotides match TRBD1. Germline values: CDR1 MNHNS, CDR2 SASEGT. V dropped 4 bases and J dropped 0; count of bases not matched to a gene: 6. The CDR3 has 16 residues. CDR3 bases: TGTGCCAGCAGTGCCCTTGGGACAGGGTCTAACTATGGCTACACCTTC. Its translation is CASSALGTGSNYGYTF.

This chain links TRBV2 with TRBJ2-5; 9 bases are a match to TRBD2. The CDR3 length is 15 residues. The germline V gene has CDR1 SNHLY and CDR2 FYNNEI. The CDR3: CALLTQAGGRGTQYF. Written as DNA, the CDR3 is TGTGCTCTCTTAACACAAGCGGGAGGCAGGGGGACCCAGTACTTC.

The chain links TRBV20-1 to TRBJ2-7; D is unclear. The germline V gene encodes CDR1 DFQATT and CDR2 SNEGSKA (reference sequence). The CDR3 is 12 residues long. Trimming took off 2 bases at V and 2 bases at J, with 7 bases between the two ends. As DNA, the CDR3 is TGCAGTGCTAGACGAGACCCCTACGAGCAGTACTTC. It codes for CSARRDPYEQYF.

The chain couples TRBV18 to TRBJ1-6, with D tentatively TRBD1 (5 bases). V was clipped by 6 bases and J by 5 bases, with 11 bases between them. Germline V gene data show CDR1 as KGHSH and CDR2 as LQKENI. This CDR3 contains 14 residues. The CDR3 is CASSRDRHNSPLHF. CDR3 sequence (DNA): TGTGCCAGCTCGCGAGACAGACATAATTCACCCCTCCACTTT. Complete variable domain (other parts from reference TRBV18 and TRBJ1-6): NAGVMQNPRHLVRRRGQEARLRCSPMKGHSHVYWYRQLPEEGLKFMVYLQKENIIDESGMPKERFSAEFPKEGPSILRIQQVVRGDSAAYFCASSRDRHNSPLHFGNGTRLTVT.

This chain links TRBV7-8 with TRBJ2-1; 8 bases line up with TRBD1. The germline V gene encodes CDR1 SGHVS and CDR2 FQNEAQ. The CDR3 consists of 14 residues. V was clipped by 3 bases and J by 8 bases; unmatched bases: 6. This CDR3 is CASSFRGQTDEQFF. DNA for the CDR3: TGTGCCAGCAGCTTCAGGGGGCAGACCGATGAGCAGTTCTTC.

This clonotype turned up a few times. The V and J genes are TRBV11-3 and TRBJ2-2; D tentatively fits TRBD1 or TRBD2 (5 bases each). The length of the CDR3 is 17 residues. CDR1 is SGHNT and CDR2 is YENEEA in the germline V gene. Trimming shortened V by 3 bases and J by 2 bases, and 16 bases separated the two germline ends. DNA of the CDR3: TGTGCCAGCAGCTTTAAGAGGGGCACTTATAACACCGGGGAGCTGTTTTTT. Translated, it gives CASSFKRGTYNTGELFF.

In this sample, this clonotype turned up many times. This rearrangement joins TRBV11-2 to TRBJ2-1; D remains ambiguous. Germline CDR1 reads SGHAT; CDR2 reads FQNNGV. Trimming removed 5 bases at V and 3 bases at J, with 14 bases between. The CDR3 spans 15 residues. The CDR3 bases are TGTGCCAGCAGCCATACGGGCCAAGACTACAATGAGCAGTTCTTC. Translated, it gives CASSHTGQDYNEQFF.

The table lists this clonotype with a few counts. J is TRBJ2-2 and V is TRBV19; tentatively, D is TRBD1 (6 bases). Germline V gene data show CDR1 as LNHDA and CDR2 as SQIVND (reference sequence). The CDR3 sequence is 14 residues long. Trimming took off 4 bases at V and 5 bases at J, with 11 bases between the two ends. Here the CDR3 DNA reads TGTGCCAGTAGTAACGACAGGATTACCGGGGAGCTGTTTTTT. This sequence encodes CASSNDRITGELFF.